The clone carrying this T cell receptor (beta chain) was found a few times. Its antigen is not known. TCRdb ran MiXCR on the RT-PCR reads and lists one entry per CDR3 protein. The sample has about 530,000 distinct CDR3 sequences, roughly 12% seen once. J was trimmed by 7 bases and V by 4 bases; bases with no gene match: 5. This CDR3 region has 15 residues. Germline values: CDR1 ENHRY, CDR2 SYGVKD. The record originates from a study of response to subunit inactivated influenza vaccine. Points from the study as a whole: After each seasonal influenza vaccination, few new T cells are recruited, the authors suggested.

The clonotype originates from a man aged 50 to 59 who received an inactivated influenza vaccine. This specimen consisted of PBMCs from blood, obtained on the day of vaccination. The chain employs TRBV10-3 and TRBJ2-1, with TRBD1 matching over 12 bases. This CDR3 is CAISGGQGARNEQFF. The DNA for the CDR3 is TGTGCCATCAGTGGGGGACAGGGGGCTCGGAATGAGCAGTTCTTC.